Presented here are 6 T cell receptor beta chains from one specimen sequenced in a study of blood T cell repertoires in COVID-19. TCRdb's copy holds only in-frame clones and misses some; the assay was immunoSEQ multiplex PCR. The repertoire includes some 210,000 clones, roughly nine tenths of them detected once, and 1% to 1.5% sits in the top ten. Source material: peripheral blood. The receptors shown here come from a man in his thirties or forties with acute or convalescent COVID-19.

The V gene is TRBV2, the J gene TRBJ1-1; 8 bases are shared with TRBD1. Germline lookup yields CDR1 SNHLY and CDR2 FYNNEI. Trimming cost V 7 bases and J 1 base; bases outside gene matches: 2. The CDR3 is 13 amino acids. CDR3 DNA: TGTGCCAGCAAGGGACAGGCGAACACTGAAGCTTTCTTT. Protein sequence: CASKGQANTEAFF.

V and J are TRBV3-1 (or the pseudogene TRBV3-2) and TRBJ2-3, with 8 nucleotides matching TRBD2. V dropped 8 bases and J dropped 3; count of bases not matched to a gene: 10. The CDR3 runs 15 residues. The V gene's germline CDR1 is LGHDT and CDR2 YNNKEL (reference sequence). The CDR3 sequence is CASGKGGGPTDTQYF. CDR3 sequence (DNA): TGTGCCAGCGGTAAAGGCGGGGGGCCGACAGATACGCAGTATTTT.

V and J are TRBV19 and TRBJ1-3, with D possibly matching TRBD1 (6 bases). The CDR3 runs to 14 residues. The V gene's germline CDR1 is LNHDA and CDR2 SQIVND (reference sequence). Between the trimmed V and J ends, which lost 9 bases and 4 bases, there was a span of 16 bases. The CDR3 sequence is CASRTADLGNTIYF. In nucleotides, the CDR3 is TGTGCCAGCCGGACAGCCGATTTGGGAAACACCATATATTTT.

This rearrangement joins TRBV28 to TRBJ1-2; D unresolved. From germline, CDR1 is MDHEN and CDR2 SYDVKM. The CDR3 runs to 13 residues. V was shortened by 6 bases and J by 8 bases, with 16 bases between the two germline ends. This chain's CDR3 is CASSLSLGRGYTF. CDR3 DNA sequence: TGTGCCAGCAGCCTCAGCTTGGGGAGAGGCTACACCTTC.

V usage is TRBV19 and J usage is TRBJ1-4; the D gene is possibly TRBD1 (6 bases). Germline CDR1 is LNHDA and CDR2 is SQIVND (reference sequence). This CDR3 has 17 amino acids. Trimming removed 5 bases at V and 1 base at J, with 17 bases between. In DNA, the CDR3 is TGTGCCAGTAGTCTTTTACAGGGAAGGGTAACTAATGAAAAACTGTTTTTT. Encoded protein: CASSLLQGRVTNEKLFF.

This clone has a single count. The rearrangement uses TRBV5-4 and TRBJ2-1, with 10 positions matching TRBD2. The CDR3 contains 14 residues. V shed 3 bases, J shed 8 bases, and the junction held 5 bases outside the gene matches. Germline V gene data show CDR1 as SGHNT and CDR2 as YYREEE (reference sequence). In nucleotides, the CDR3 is TGTGCCAGCAGCTCAGCGGGGGGGCCTTATGAGCAGTTCTTC. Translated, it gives CASSSAGGPYEQFF.